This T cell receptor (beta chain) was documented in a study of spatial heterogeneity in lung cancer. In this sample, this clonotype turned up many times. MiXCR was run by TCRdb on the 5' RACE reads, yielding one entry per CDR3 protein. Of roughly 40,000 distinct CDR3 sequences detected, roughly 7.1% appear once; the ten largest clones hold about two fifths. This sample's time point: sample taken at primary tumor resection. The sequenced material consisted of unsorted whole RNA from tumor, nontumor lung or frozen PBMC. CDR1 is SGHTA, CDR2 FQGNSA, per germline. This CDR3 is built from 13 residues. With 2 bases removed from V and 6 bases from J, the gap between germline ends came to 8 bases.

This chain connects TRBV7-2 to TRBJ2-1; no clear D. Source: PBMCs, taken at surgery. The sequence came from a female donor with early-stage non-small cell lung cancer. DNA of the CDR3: TGTGCCAGCAGCTTATTTACGCGCAATGAGCAGTTCTTC. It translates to CASSLFTRNEQFF.